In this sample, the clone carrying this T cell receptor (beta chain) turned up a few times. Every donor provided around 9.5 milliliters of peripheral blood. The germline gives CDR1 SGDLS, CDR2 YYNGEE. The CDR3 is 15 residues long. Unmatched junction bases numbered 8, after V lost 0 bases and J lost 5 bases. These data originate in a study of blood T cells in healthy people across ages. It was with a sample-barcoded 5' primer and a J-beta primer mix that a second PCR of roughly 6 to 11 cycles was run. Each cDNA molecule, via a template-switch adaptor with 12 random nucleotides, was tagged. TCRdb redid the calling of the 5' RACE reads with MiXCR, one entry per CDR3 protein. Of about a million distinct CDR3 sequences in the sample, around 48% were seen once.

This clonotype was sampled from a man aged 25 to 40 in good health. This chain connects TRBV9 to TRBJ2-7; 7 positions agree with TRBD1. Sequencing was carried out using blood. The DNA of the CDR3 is TGTGCCAGCAGCGTAGGGGACAGCTCGATCGACGAGCAGTACTTC. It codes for CASSVGDSSIDEQYF.